This TCR beta chain was captured in a study of CD8+CD57+ T cells in acquired aplastic anemia. Across the whole study: DNA recovered from sorted CD4+ and CD8+ cells had a mean of approximately 3 ug. Study results and limitations: Patients and controls had CD8+ Simpson's diversity values that were not significantly distinct. Patients had twenty-nine CD8+ CDR3 sequences in common with controls (the shared set).

Previously, flow cytometry had revealed CD8+CD57+ cell expansion in the patients chosen for sequencing. Patients, without exception, had severe acquired aplastic anemia. Trimming left V 3 bases short and J 7 bases short, with 13 bases between. CDR3 size: 13 residues. About this clonotype: As yet, its antigen is unknown.

The use of genomic DNA as template underpinned the TCR beta VDJ and CDR3 profiling. TCRdb itself ran the reads through MiXCR, one entry per CDR3 protein. The sample carries 90,000 to 150,000 distinct CDR3 sequences, 50% to 60% recorded once. The source is a human donor with aplastic anemia. J is TRBJ2-7 and V is TRBV12-3 or TRBV12-4; D remains unclear. The sample taken for sequencing was sorted CD4+, CD8+, or CD8+CD57+ T cells (not recorded which) from PBMCs. The CDR3 protein is CASSFRALGEQYF. The CDR3, as DNA: TGTGCCAGCAGTTTCCGGGCTTTGGGGGAGCAGTACTTC.